This T cell receptor beta chain was identified during a study of cytomegalovirus exposure and HLA in healthy donors. Findings and caveats of the study: Fewer N-insertions (relative to the approximately 670-donor mean) were reportedly seen in an Asian-associated ancestry cluster in a later analysis. Within an earlier analysis, most TCR beta V segments proved productive either about 90% or about 30% of the time. There were around 160 TCR beta chains listed as cytomegalovirus-associated.

Note on this clone: Its antigen is unidentified.

Primers: 60 Vbeta forward and 13 Jbeta reverse. This table comes from immunoSEQ multiplex PCR, and its TCRdb copy is limited to in-frame clones, with some not included. Of roughly 180,000 clones listed, roughly 85% were seen once; the top ten hold about 9.3%. Sequenced: PBMCs. The TCR originated in a young man in good health and CMV-seropositive.

CDR3 loop: CASSVVGGNQPQHF. CDR3 DNA: TGTGCCAGCAGCGTAGTCGGTGGCAATCAGCCCCAGCATTTT. The chain couples TRBV9 to TRBJ1-5; D remains unclear. Germline V lookup: CDR1 SGDLS, CDR2 YYNGEE. The ends were cut back, 0 bases at V and 2 bases at J, with 6 bases in the middle. The length of the CDR3 is 14 residues.